This T cell receptor (beta chain) appears in the sequencing data of a study of T cells in Graves' hyperthyroidism and ophthalmopathy. Study-level results: Ophthalmopathy and stable hyperthyroidism were told apart by a 13 V-J model. Before onset, by a median of approximately 5.9 months, the model predicted ophthalmopathy. Blood also contained most expanded thyroid clonotypes above 0.001.

This clonotype has a handful of counts. The antigen is not known. Possible read error: a much larger clone is one base away. Uncontrolled infection, other autoimmune disease, pregnancy or lactation excluded patients. The CDR3 regions of TCR beta were amplified from RNA transcripts. Initially, a first-round RT-PCR of the TCR CDR3 employed the HTBI primer set. One entry per CDR3 protein, called by TCRdb with MiXCR from the multiplex PCR reads. The sample has roughly 570,000 distinct CDR3 sequences, 35% to 55% seen once. Sequencing was carried out using peripheral blood or thyroid tissue (not recorded which). The sequence was obtained from an adult woman with Graves' disease, either hyperthyroidism or ophthalmopathy (not recorded which).

The CDR3 region has the DNA TGTGCCAGTAGTACCCGACAGGGAAGAAGCAATCGGCCCCAGCATTTT. Protein sequence: CASSTRQGRSNRPQHF. V is TRBV19 and J is TRBJ1-5, with 7 nucleotides matching TRBD1. Germline V gene lookup returns CDR1 LNHDA and CDR2 SQIVND (reference sequence). The CDR3 runs to 16 residues.